These T cell receptor beta chains were read from a single sample in a study of T-cell reconstitution after alpha-beta-depleted transplantation in children. MiXCR was run by TCRdb on the PCR reads, yielding one entry per CDR3 protein. This table has some 300,000 distinct CDR3 sequences, just over 7.5% appearing once. Sequenced material: peripheral blood, taken 360 days after TCRalphabeta/CD19-depleted stem cell transplant. The source is a female patient between 2 and 10 years old who had a stem cell transplant for Fanconi anemia, so the T cells may come from the graft donor. Each CDR3 is given with its conserved first and last residue. Fields, in order: clone size, V gene, CDR3 length, D gene, J gene, CDR3 DNA, CDR3 protein. The D gene is left open where the match is weak. Part of the rows lack a size; the others show once, few, many or a class for expanded clones.

NA,TRBV2,19,TRBD2,TRBJ2-7,TGTACCAGCAGTTTTTTAGAACTAACTTGGGGGGGAAACTCCTACGAGCAGTACTTC,CTSSFLELTWGGNSYEQYF
many,TRBV4-3,15,NA,TRBJ1-2,TGCGCCAGCAGCCCCCGTGAGGGGCCTAACTATGGCTACACCTTC,CASSPREGPNYGYTF
few,TRBV20-1,16,NA,TRBJ1-2,TGCAGTGCTCAAATATCTCCGGGCTTTTCAGGCTATGGCTACACCTTC,CSAQISPGFSGYGYTF
NA,TRBV6-5,14,NA,TRBJ2-1,TGTGCCAGCAGTTACGAAGGCAGCTACAATGAGCAGTTCTTC,CASSYEGSYNEQFF
many,TRBV5-6,15,TRBD1,TRBJ1-1,TGTGCCAGCAGCTCCCCGGGACAGGGAAACACTGAAGCTTTCTTT,CASSSPGQGNTEAFF
few,TRBV11-3,17,TRBD1,TRBJ2-2,TGTGCCAGCAGCTTTTCAGGGGGCTATGGGAACACCGGGGAGCTGTTTTTT,CASSFSGGYGNTGELFF
many,TRBV2,12,NA,TRBJ2-3,TGTGCCAGCAGTGTGGGGTATTCTACGCAGTATTTT,CASSVGYSTQYF
many,TRBV12-3/TRBV12-4,13,NA,TRBJ1-5,TGTGCCACGGGGGTGCTGGGCAATCAGCCCCAGCATTTT,CATGVLGNQPQHF
many,TRBV5-1,14,NA,TRBJ2-1,TGCGCCAGCAGCTTGGTACAGGGAAGAGTTGAGCAGTTCTTC,CASSLVQGRVEQFF
many,TRBV3-1,14,NA,TRBJ1-2,TGTGCCAGCAGCCAAGCGTTCGGTAGGGATGGCTACACCTTC,CASSQAFGRDGYTF
many,TRBV12-3/TRBV12-4,17,NA,TRBJ1-5,TGTGCCAGCAGTTTAAGTTTAGGCGGGGAAGGCAATCAGCCCCAGCATTTT,CASSLSLGGEGNQPQHF
NA,TRBV12-3/TRBV12-4,15,NA,TRBJ1-2,TGTGCCAGCAGACCGTCCGGAACGTCTAACTATGGCTACACCTTC,CASRPSGTSNYGYTF
many,TRBV29-1,13,NA,TRBJ1-3,TGCAGCGTTGCCGACAGCGCTGGAAACACCATATATTTT,CSVADSAGNTIYF
many,TRBV5-1,15,NA,TRBJ2-5,TGCGCCAGCAGCTTGCAGGGAATCGTTGAAGAGACCCAGTACTTC,CASSLQGIVEETQYF
many,TRBV12-3/TRBV12-4,17,NA,TRBJ2-2,TGTGCCAGCAGTTATTTTGGAGGGGGGATCGGCACCGGGGAGCTGTTTTTT,CASSYFGGGIGTGELFF
few,TRBV30,14,NA,TRBJ1-3,TGTGCCTGGAGTCAACTTTCCTCTGGAAACACCATATATTTT,CAWSQLSSGNTIYF
many,TRBV10-3,16,NA,TRBJ2-3,TGTGCCATCAGTGAATCAGGTAGCGCCGGCACAGATACGCAGTATTTT,CAISESGSAGTDTQYF
many,TRBV29-1,11,TRBD2,TRBJ2-2,TGCAGCGTTGGGGAGGGTCGGGAGCTGTTTTTT,CSVGEGRELFF
NA,TRBV6-1,15,NA,TRBJ1-3,TGTGCCAGCAGTGAACGGGGATACTCTGGAAACACCATATATTTT,CASSERGYSGNTIYF
many,TRBV10-3,15,TRBD1,TRBJ1-5,TGTGCCATCAGTACAGGACAGGTGGGGAATCAGCCCCAGCATTTT,CAISTGQVGNQPQHF
NA,TRBV7-9,16,TRBD1,TRBJ1-4,TGTGCCAGCAGCCGAAGGTTCGACAGGGAAAATGAAAAACTGTTTTTT,CASSRRFDRENEKLFF
NA,TRBV20-1,16,NA,TRBJ2-5,TGCAGTGCTAGAGTGGGAGACAACCCGTACCAAGAGACCCAGTACTTC,CSARVGDNPYQETQYF
many,TRBV5-1,14,NA,TRBJ1-1,TGCGCCAGCAGCATATGGGGGCGGGACACTGAAGCTTTCTTT,CASSIWGRDTEAFF
NA,TRBV14,16,NA,TRBJ1-4,TGTGCCAGCAGCCGCCGACTCAGCAAGGCTAATGAAAAACTGTTTTTT,CASSRRLSKANEKLFF
many,TRBV12-3/TRBV12-4,13,NA,TRBJ2-1,TGTGCCAGCACAACCACAAGGGGTGGTGAGCAGTTCTTC,CASTTTRGGEQFF
few,TRBV4-2,18,TRBD2,TRBJ2-1,TGTGCCAGCAGCCAAACGGGGAGCGGGGGGGCTTTCTACAATGAGCAGTTCTTC,CASSQTGSGGAFYNEQFF
many,TRBV11-2,12,NA,TRBJ2-3,TGTGCCAGCAGCTTATGGACAGATACGCAGTATTTT,CASSLWTDTQYF
few,TRBV5-1,17,TRBD2,TRBJ2-1,TGCGCCAGCAGCTTGGGGACTAGCGGGAGTCTTCGCTATGAGCAGTTCTTC,CASSLGTSGSLRYEQFF
NA,TRBV3-1,15,NA,TRBJ2-3,TGTGCCAGCAGCCAAGTACCAGGCCGGGGCGGAAAGCAGTATTTT,CASSQVPGRGGKQYF
NA,TRBV20-1,15,TRBD2,TRBJ2-1,TGCAGTGCGGAGGGACTACATACGACCTACAATGAGCAGTTCTTC,CSAEGLHTTYNEQFF
NA,TRBV15,16,NA,TRBJ1-6,TGTGCCACCAGCAAAGGAGGGAGCTCCTATAATTCACCCCTCCACTTT,CATSKGGSSYNSPLHF
many,TRBV7-2,14,NA,TRBJ1-6,TGTGCCAGCAGCTTGGCGTCAGCTAATTCACCCCTCCACTTT,CASSLASANSPLHF
many,TRBV18,14,NA,TRBJ2-1,TGTGCCAGCTCACCACGAGTAGGGGACAATGAGCAGTTCTTC,CASSPRVGDNEQFF
many,TRBV4-3,14,NA,TRBJ1-3,TGCGCCGCAAGACGGAGCCTTTCGGGAAACACCATATATTTT,CAARRSLSGNTIYF
many,TRBV24-1,14,NA,TRBJ1-1,TGTGCCACCAGTGCAGGCACCGTGAACACTGAAGCTTTCTTT,CATSAGTVNTEAFF
many,TRBV15,17,TRBD1,TRBJ2-7,TGTGCCACCAGCAGAGCCGACCGGGACAGGGAGCCCTACGAGCAGTACTTC,CATSRADRDREPYEQYF
many,TRBV12-3/TRBV12-4,15,TRBD1,TRBJ1-6,TGTGCCAGCAATAGTAACCGGGACAGAAATTCACCCCTCCACTTT,CASNSNRDRNSPLHF
NA,TRBV7-2,14,NA,TRBJ1-1,TGTGCCAGCAACCGAAACAGAGGGAACACTGAAGCTTTCTTT,CASNRNRGNTEAFF
few,TRBV9,15,NA,TRBJ1-2,TGTGCCAGCAGCGCCTCAGGGGTAGGTAGCTATGGCTACACCTTC,CASSASGVGSYGYTF
many,TRBV5-1,13,NA,TRBJ2-3,TGCGCCAGCAGCTTGCAGGGGTCAGATACGCAGTATTTT,CASSLQGSDTQYF
many,TRBV18,20,TRBD2,TRBJ2-1,TGTGCCAGCTCTCCCATTATCCCTGGGACTAGCGGTGTCTCCTACAATGAGCAGTTCTTC,CASSPIIPGTSGVSYNEQFF
few,TRBV18,15,NA,TRBJ1-3,TGTGCCAGCTCACCGGTCGACAGAGCTGGAAACACCATATATTTT,CASSPVDRAGNTIYF